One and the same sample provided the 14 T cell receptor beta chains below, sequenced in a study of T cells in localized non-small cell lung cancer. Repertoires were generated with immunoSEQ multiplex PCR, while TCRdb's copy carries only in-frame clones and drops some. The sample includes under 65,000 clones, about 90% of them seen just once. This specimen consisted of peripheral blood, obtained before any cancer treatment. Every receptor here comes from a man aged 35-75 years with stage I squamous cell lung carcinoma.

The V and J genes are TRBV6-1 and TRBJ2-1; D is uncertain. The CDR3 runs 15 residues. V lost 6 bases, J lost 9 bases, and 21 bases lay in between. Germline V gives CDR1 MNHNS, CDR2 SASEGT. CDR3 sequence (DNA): TGTGCCAGCAGCTCACTTACCCCTCAGTGGGGTGAGCAGTTCTTC. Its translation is CASSSLTPQWGEQFF.

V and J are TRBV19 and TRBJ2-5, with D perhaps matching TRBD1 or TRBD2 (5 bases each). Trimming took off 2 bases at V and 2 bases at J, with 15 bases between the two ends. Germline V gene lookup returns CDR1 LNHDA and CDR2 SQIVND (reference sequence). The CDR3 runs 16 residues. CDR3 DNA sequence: TGTGCCAGTAGTATAAGGGACCCCTATTTACAAGAGACCCAGTACTTC. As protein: CASSIRDPYLQETQYF.

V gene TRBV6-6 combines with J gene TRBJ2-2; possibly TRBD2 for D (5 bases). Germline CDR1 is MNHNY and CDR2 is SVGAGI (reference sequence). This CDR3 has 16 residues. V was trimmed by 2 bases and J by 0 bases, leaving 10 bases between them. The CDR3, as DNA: TGTGCCAGCAGTTACGAGGGCCACGCGAACACCGGGGAGCTGTTTTTT. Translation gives CASSYEGHANTGELFF.

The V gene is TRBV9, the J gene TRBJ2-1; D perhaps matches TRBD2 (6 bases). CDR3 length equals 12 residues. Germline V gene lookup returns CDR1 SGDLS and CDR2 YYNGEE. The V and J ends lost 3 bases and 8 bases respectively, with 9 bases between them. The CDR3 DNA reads TGTGCCAGCAGCGGATGGGGGGATGAGCAGTTCTTC. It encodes CASSGWGDEQFF.

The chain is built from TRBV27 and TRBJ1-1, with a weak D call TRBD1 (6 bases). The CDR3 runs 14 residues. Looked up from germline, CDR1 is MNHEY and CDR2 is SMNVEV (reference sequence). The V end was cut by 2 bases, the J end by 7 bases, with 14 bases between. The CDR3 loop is CASSLNRDEIEAFF. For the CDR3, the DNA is TGTGCCAGCAGTTTAAACAGGGATGAGATTGAAGCTTTCTTT.

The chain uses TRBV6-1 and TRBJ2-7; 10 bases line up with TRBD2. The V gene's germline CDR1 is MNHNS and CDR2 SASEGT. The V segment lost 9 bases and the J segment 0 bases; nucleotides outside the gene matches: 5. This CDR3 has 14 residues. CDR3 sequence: CASAPSGSSYEQYF. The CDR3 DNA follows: TGTGCCAGTGCGCCTAGCGGGAGCTCCTACGAGCAGTACTTC.

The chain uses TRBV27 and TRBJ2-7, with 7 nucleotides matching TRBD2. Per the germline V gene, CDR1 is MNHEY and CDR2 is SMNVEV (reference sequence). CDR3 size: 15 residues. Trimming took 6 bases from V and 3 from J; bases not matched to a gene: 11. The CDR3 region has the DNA TGTGCCAGCAGCCTGGCGGGAGAAGTGTTCTACGAGCAGTACTTC. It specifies CASSLAGEVFYEQYF.

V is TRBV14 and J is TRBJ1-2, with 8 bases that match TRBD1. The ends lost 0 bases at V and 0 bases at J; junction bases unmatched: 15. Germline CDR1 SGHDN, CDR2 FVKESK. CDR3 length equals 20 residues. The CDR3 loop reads CASSQEITGTGYNPNYGYTF. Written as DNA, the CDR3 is TGTGCCAGCAGCCAAGAGATTACCGGGACAGGCTATAATCCTAACTATGGCTACACCTTC.

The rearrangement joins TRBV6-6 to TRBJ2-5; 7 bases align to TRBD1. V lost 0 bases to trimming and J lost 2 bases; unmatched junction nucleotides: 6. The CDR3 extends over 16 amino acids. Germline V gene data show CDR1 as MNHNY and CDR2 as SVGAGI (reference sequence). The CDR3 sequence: CASSYSDGTAQETQYF. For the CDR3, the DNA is TGTGCCAGCAGTTACTCGGATGGGACAGCTCAAGAGACCCAGTACTTC.

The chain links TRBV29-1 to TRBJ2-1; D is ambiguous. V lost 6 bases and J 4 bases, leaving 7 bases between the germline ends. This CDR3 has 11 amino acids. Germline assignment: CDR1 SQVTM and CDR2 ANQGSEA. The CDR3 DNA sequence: TGCAGCGTCCGACCTTACAATGAGCAGTTCTTC. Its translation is CSVRPYNEQFF.

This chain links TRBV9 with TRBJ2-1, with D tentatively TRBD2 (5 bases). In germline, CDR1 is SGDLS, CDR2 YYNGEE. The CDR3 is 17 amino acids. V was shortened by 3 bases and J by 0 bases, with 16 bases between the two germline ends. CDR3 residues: CASSAQSGASSYNEQFF. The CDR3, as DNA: TGTGCCAGCAGCGCCCAAAGCGGAGCTAGCTCCTACAATGAGCAGTTCTTC.

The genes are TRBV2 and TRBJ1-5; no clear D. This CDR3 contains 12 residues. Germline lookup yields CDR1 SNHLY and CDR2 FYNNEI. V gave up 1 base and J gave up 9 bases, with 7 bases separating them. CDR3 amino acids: CASSEGRGPQHF. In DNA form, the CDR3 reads TGTGCCAGCAGTGAAGGGCGGGGGCCCCAGCATTTT.

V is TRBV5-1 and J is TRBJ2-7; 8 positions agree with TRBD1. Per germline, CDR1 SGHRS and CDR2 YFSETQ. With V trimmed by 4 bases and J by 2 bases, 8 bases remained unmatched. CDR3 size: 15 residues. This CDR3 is CASSPAGGLPYEQYF. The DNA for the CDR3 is TGCGCCAGCAGCCCCGCAGGGGGCCTACCCTACGAGCAGTACTTC.

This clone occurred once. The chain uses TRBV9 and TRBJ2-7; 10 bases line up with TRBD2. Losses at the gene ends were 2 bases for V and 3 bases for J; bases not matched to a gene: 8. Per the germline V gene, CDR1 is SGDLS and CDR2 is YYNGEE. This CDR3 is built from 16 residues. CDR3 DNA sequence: TGTGCCAGCAGCGTTAGCGGACTAGCGGATTACTACGAGCAGTACTTC. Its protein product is CASSVSGLADYYEQYF. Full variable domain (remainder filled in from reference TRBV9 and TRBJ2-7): DSGVTQTPKHLITATGQRVTLRCSPRSGDLSVYWYQQSLDQGLQFLIQYYNGEERAKGNILERFSAQQFPDLHSELNLSSLELGDSALYFCASSVSGLADYYEQYFGPGTRLTVT.